This T cell receptor beta chain comes out of a study of cytomegalovirus exposure and HLA in healthy donors. V dropped 4 bases and J dropped 1; count of bases not matched to a gene: 6. There are 16 residues in the CDR3. Germline V lookup: CDR1 SGDLS, CDR2 YYNGEE. The PCR made use of 60 Vbeta and 13 Jbeta primers. The protocol was immunoSEQ multiplex PCR, while the TCRdb copy is restricted to in-frame clones and leaves out a portion. The data show about 160,000 clones, 68% seen once. This sequence joins TRBV9 and TRBJ2-3; 10 nucleotides line up with TRBD2. The sequencing input was PBMCs. This receptor was identified in a man aged 50 to 60 in good health and CMV-seronegative. CDR3 nucleotide sequence: TGTGCCAGCAGCCCTCTAGCGGGGGAACGCACAGATACGCAGTATTTT. Its protein is CASSPLAGERTDTQYF.